Sequencing of this TCR beta chain was carried out in a study of T cell changes during pregnancy in multiple sclerosis. Clones were read by immunoSEQ multiplex PCR, and TCRdb kept only the in-frame ones, dropping some. Among 66,000 or so clones listed, approximately 90% were seen once. Trimming cost V 6 bases and J 1 base; bases outside gene matches: 7. The CDR3 sequence is 15 residues long. CDR1 is SGHTA, CDR2 FQGNSA, per germline. The sample was peripheral blood, taken in the first trimester of pregnancy. This rearrangement joins TRBV7-2 to TRBJ2-5; 8 positions match TRBD1. The TCR was taken from a female donor in good health, enrolled as a control in a pregnancy study. In nucleotides, the CDR3 is TGTGCCAGCAGAATCCCAGGGGGCATCCAAGAGACCCAGTACTTC. Translated: CASRIPGGIQETQYF.